This T cell receptor (beta chain) stems from a study of T cells in tuberculosis. Study at large: In South Africa, adults with active tuberculosis were compared with IGRA-negative and latently infected IGRA-positive adolescents.

With respect to this clone: The antigen is not known.

The method was immunoSEQ multiplex PCR; TCRdb's version includes in-frame clones alone and lacks a portion of them. Of some 49,000 clones in the sample, 90% to 95% were seen once. Overall study results and limits: Active tuberculosis patients had shorter CDR3-alpha; the beta difference was nonsignificant.

This CDR3 is 12 amino acids long. Trimming shortened V by 5 bases and J by 4 bases, and 6 bases separated the two germline ends. Germline V CDR1 and CDR2: SGHTA, FQGNSA. Indicated time point: new active TB diagnosis, blood taken before or within 7 days of starting treatment. Active tuberculosis patients were new diagnoses, HIV-seronegative, South African, and aged 18 years or older. The source is an adult with tuberculosis. J is TRBJ1-5 and V is TRBV7-2; D not certain. This sample comprised PBMCs, obtained at tuberculosis diagnosis. CDR3 in DNA: TGTGCCAGCAGCAACTTAAATCAGCCCCAGCATTTT. It yields the protein CASSNLNQPQHF.